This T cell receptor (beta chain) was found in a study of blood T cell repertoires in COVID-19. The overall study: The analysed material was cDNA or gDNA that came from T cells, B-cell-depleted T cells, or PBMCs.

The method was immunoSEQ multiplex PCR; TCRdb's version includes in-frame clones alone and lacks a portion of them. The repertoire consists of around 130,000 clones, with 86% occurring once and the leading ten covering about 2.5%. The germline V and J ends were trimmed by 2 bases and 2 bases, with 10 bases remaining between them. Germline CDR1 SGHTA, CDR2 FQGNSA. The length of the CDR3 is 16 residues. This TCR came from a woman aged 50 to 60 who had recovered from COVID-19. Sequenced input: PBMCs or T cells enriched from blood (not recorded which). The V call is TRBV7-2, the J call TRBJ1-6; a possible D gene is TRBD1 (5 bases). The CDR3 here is CASSLQGGTYNSPLHF. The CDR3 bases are TGTGCCAGCAGCTTACAGGGAGGAACCTATAATTCACCCCTCCACTTT.